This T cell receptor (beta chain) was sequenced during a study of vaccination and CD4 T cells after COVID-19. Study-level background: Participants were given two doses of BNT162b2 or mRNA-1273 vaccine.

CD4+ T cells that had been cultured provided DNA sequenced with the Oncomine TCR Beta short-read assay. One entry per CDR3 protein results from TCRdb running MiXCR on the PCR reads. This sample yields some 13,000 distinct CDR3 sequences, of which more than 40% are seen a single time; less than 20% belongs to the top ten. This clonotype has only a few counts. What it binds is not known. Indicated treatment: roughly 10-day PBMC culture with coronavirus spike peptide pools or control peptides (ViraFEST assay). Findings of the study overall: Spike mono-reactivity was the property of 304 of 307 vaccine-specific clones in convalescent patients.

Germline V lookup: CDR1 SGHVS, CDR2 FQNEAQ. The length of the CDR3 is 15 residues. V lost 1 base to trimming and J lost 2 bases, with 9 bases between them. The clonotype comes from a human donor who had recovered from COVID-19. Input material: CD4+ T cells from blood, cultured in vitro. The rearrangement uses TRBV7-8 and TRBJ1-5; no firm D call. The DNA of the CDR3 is TGTGCCAGCAGCTTAGATCTGGGCGGCAATCAGCCCCAGCATTTT. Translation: CASSLDLGGNQPQHF.